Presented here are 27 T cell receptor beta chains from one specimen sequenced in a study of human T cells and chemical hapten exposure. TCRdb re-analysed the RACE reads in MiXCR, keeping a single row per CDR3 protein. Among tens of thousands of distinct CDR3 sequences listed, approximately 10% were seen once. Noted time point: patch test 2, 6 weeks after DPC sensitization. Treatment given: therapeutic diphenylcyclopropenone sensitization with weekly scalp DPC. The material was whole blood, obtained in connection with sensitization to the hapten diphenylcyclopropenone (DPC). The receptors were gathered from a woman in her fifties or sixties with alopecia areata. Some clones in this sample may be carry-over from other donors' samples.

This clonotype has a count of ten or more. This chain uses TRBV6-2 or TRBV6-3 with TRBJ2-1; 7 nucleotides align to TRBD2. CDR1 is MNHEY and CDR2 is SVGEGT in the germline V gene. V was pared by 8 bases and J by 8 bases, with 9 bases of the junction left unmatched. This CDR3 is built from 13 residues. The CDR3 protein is CASSGVAGDEQFF. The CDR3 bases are TGTGCCAGCTCCGGGGTAGCGGGTGATGAGCAGTTCTTC.

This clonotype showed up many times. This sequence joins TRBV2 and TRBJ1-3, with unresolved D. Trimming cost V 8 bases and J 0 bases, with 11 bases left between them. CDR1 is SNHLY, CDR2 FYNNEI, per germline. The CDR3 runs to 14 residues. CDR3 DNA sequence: TGTGCCAGCCGGACGGATATCTCTGGAAACACCATATATTTT. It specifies CASRTDISGNTIYF.

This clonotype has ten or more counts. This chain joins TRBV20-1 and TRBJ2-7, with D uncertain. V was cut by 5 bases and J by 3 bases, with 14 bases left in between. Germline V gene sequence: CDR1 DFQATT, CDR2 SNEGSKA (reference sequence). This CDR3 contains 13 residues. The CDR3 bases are TGCAGTGCTCCCTTCTCAACCAGCTACGAGCAGTACTTC. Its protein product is CSAPFSTSYEQYF.

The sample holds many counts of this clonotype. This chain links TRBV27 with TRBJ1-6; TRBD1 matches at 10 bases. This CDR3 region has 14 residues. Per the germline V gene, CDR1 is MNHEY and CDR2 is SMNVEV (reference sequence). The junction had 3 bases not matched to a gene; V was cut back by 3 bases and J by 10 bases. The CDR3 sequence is CASSFWDRGSPLHF. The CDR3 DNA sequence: TGTGCCAGCAGTTTCTGGGACAGGGGATCACCCCTCCACTTT.

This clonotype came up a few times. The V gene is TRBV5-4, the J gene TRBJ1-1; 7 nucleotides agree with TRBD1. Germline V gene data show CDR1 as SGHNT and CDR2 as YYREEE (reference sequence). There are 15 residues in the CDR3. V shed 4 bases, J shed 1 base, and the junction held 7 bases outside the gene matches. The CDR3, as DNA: TGTGCCAGCAGCAAACCCGACAGGGAGAACACTGAAGCTTTCTTT. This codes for CASSKPDRENTEAFF.

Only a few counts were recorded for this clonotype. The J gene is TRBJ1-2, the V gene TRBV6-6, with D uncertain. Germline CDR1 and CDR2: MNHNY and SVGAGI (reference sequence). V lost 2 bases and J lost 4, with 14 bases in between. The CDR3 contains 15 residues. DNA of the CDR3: TGTGCCAGCAGTTACGATGCGACCACCATCTATGGCTACACCTTC. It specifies CASSYDATTIYGYTF.

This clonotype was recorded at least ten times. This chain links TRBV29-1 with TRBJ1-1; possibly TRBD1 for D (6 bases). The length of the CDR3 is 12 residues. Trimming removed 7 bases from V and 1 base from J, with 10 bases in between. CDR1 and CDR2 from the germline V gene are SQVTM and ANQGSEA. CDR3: CSAQQGNTEAFF. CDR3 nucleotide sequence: TGCAGCGCCCAACAGGGGAACACTGAAGCTTTCTTT.

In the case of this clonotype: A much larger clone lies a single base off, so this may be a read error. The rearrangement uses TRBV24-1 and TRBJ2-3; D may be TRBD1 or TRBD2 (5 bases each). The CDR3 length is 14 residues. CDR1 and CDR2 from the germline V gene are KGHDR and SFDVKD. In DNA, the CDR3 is TGTGCCATCAGTGGGGCAGCGGGCACAGATACGCAGTATTTT. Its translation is CAISGAAGTDTQYF.

CDR3: CASRTGRAVSGANVLTF. The DNA for the CDR3 is TGTGCCAGCAGGACAGGGAGGGCGGTCTCTGGGGCCAACGTCCTGACTTTC. The chain links TRBV27 to TRBJ2-6; either TRBD1 or TRBD2 may supply D (7 bases each). The V end lost 6 bases, the J end lost 0 bases, and 15 bases lay between the germline ends. Germline V gene lookup returns CDR1 MNHEY and CDR2 SMNVEV (reference sequence). CDR3 size: 17 residues. The variable domain in full, completed from reference TRBV27 and TRBJ2-6, reads EAQVTQNPRYLITVTGKKLTVTCSQNMNHEYMSWYRQDPGLGLRQIYYSMNVEVTDKGDVPEGYKVSRKEKRNFPLILESPSPNQTSLYFCASRTGRAVSGANVLTFGAGSRLTVL.

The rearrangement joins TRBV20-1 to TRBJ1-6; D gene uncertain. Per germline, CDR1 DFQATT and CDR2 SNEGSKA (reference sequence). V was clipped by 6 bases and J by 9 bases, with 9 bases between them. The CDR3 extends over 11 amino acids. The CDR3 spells CSARVGSPLHF. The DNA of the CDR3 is TGCAGTGCGAGGGTCGGTTCACCCCTCCACTTT.

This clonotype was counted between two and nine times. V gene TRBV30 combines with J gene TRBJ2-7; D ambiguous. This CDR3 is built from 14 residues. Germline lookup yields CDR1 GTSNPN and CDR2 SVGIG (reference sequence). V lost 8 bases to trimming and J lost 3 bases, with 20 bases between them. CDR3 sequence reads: CAHSEVIPFYEQYF. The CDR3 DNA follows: TGTGCCCATTCCGAGGTCATCCCTTTCTACGAGCAGTACTTC. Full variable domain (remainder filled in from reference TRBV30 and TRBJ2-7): SQTIHQWPATLVQPVGSPLSLECTVEGTSNPNLYWYRQAAGRGLQLLFYSVGIGQISSEVPQNLSASRPQDRQFILSSKKLLLSDSGFYLCAHSEVIPFYEQYFGPGTRLTVT.

The CDR3 spells CASSSLSEQYF. In DNA form, the CDR3 reads TGTGCCAGCAGCTCCCTCTCCGAGCAGTACTTC. The chain employs TRBV2 and TRBJ2-7, with D unclear. CDR1 and CDR2 from the germline V gene are SNHLY and FYNNEI. The CDR3 is 11 residues long. V lost 6 bases, J lost 6 bases, and 9 bases lay in between.

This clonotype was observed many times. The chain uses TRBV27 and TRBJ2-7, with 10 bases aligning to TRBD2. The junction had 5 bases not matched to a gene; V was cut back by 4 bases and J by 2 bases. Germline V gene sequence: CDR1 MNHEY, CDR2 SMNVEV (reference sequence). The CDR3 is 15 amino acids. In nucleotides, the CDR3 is TGTGCCAGCAGTTGGCTGAGCGGGAGGGCCTACGAGCAGTACTTC. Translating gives CASSWLSGRAYEQYF.

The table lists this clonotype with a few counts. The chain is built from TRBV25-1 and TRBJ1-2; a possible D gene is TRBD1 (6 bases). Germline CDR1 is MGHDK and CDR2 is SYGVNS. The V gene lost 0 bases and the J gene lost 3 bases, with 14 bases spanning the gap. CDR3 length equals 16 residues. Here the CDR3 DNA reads TGTGCCAGCAGTGAATATAGGGACACGGGCGACTATGGCTACACCTTC. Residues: CASSEYRDTGDYGYTF.

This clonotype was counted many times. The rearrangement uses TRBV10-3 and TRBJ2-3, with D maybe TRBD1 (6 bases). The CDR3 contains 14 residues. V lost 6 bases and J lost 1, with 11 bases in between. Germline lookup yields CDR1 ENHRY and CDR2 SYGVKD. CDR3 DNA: TGTGCCATCAGCTACGCAGGGGGCACAGATACGCAGTATTTT. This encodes CAISYAGGTDTQYF.

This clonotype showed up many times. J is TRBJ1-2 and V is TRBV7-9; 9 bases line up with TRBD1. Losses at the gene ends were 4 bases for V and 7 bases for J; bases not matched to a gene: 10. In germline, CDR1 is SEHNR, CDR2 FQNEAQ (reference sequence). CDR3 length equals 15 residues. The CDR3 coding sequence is TGTGCCAGCAGCTCCCCAGGACAGGGGATTATTGGCTACACCTTC. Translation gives CASSSPGQGIIGYTF.

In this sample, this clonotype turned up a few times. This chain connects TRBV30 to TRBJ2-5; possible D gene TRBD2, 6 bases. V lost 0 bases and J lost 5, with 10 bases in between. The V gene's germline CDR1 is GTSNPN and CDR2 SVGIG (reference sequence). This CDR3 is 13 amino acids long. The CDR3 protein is CAWSVLGGETQYF. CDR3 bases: TGTGCCTGGAGTGTACTCGGAGGGGAGACCCAGTACTTC.

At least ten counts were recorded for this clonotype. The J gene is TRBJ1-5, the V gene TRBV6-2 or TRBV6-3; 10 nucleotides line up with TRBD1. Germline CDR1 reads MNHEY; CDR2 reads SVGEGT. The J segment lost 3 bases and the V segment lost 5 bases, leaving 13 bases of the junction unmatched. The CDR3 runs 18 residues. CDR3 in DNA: TGTGCCAGCAGTCTGACCGGGACAGGGGTGAGGATCAATCAGCCCCAGCATTTT. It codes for CASSLTGTGVRINQPQHF.

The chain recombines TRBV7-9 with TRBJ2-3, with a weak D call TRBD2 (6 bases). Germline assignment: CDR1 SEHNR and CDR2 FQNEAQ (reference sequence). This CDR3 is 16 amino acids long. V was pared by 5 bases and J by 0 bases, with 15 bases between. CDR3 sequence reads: CASSPGTYPSTDTQYF. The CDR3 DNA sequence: TGTGCCAGCAGCCCCGGGACTTACCCTAGCACAGATACGCAGTATTTT.

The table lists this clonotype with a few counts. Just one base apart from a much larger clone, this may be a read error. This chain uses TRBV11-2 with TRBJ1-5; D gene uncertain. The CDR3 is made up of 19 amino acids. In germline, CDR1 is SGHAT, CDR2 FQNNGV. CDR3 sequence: CACSLGRRGRATINQPQHF. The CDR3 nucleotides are TGTGCCTGCAGCTTAGGAAGGCGAGGGAGGGCCACTATCAATCAGCCCCAGCATTTT.

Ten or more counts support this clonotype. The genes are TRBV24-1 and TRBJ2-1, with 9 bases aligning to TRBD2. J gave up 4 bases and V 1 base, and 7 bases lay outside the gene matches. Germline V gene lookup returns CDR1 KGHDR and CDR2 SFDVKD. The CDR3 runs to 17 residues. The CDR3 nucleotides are TGTGCCACCAGTGATTTAACTAGCGGGTTGGGGTACAATGAGCAGTTCTTC. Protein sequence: CATSDLTSGLGYNEQFF.

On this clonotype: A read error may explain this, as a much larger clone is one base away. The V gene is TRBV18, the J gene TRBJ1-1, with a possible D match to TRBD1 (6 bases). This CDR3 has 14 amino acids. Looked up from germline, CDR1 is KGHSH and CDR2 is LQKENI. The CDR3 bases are TGTGTCAGCTCACCGGACAGCCAGAACACTGAAGCTTTCTTT. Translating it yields CVSSPDSQNTEAFF. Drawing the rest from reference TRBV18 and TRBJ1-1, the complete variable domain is NAGVMQNPRHLVRRRGQEARLRCSPMKGHSHVYWYRQLPEEGLKFMVYLQKENIIDESGMPKERFSAEFPKEGPSILRIQQVVRGDSAAYFCVSSPDSQNTEAFFGQGTRLTVV.

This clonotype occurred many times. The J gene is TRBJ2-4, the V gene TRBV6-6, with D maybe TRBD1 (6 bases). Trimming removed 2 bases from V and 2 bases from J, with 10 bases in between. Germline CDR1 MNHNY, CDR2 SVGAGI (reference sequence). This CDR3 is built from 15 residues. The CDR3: CASSYEGVTKNIQYF. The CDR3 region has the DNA TGTGCCAGCAGTTACGAGGGGGTAACCAAAAACATTCAGTACTTC.

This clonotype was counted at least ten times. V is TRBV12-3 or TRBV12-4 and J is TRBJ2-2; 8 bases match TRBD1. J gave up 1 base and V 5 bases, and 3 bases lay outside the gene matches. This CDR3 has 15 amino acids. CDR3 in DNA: TGTGCCAGCAGTCCCGGGACAGGGAACACCGGGGAGCTGTTTTTT. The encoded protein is CASSPGTGNTGELFF.

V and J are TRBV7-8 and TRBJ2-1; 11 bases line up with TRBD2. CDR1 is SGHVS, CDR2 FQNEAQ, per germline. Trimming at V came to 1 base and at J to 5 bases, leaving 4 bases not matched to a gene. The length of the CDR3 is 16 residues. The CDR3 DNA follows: TGTGCCAGCAGCTTAGGTCCGACTAGCGGGAACAATGAGCAGTTCTTC. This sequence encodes CASSLGPTSGNNEQFF.

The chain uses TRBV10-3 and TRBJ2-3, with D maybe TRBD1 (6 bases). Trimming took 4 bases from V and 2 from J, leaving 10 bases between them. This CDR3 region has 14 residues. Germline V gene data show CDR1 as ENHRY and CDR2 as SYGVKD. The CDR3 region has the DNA TGTGCCATCAGTGGGGGGCAGACCACAGATACGCAGTATTTT. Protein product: CAISGGQTTDTQYF.

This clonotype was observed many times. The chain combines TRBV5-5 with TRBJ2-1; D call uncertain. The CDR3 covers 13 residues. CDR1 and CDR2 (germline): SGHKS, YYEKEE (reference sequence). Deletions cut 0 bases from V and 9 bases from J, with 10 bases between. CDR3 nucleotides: TGTGCCAGCAGCTTGGTTAGTAAGGGTGAGCAGTTCTTC. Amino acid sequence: CASSLVSKGEQFF.